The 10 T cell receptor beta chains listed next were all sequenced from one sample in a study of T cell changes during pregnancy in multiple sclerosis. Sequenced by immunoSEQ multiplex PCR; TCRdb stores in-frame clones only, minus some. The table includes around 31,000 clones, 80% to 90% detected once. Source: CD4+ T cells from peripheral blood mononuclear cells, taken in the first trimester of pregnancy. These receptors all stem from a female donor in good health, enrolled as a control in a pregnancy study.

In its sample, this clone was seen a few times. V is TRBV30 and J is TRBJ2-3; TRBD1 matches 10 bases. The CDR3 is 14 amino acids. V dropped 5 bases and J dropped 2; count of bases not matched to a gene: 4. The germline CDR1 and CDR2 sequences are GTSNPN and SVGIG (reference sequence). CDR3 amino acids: CAWGTGDLTDTQYF. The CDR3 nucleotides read TGTGCCTGGGGGACAGGGGACCTCACAGATACGCAGTATTTT.

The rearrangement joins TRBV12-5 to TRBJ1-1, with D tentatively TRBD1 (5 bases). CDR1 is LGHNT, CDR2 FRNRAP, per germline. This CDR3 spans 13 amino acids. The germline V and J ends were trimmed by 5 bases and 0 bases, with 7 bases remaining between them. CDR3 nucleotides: TGTGCTAGTGGTCGGGGGATGAACACTGAAGCTTTCTTT. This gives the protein CASGRGMNTEAFF. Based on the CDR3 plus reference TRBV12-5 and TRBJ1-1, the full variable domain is DARVTQTPRHKVTEMGQEVTMRCQPILGHNTVFWYRQTMMQGLELLAYFRNRAPLDDSGMPKDRFSAEMPDATLATLKIQPSEPRDSAVYFCASGRGMNTEAFFGQGTRLTVV.

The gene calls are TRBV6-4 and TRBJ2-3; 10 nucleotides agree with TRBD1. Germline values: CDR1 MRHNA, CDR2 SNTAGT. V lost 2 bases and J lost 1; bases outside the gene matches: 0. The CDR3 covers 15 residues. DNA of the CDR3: TGTGCCAGCAGTGACGGACAGGGGGGCACAGATACGCAGTATTTT. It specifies CASSDGQGGTDTQYF.

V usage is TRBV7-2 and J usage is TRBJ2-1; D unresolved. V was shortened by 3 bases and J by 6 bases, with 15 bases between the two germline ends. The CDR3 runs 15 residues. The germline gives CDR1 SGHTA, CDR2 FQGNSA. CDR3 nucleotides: TGTGCCAGCAGCTTGGATACAGTAAGGCTCAATGAGCAGTTCTTC. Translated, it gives CASSLDTVRLNEQFF.

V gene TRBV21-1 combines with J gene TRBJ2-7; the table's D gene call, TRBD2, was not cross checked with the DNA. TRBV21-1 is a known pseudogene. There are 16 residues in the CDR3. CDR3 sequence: CASSKGVKGGLHEQYF. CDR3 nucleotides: TGTGCCAGCAGCAAAGGGGTGAAGGGGGGGCTCCACGAGCAGTACTTC.

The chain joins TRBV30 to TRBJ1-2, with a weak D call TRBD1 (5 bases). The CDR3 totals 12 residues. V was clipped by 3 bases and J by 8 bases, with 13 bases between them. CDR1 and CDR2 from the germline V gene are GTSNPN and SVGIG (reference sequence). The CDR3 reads CAWRGDFGGYTF. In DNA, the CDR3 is TGTGCCTGGAGGGGGGACTTCGGAGGCTACACCTTC. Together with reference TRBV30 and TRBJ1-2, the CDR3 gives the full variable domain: SQTIHQWPATLVQPVGSPLSLECTVEGTSNPNLYWYRQAAGRGLQLLFYSVGIGQISSEVPQNLSASRPQDRQFILSSKKLLLSDSGFYLCAWRGDFGGYTFGSGTRLTVV.

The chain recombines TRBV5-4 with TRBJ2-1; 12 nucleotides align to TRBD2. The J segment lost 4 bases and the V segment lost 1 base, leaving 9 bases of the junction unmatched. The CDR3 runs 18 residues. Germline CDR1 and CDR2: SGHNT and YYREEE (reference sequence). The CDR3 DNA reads TGTGCCAGCAGCTTGAGGCTAGCGGGGGGGGAATTTTACAATGAGCAGTTCTTC. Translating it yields CASSLRLAGGEFYNEQFF.

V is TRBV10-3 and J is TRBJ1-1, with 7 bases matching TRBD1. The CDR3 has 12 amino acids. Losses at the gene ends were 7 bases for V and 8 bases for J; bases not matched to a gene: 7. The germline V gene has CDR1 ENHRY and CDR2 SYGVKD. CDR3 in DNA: TGTGCCATCACCGGGACAGCCGGCGAAGCTTTCTTT. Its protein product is CAITGTAGEAFF.

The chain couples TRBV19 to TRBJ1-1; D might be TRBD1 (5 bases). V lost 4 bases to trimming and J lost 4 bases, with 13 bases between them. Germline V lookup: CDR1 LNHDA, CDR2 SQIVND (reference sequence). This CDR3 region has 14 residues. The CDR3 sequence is CASSTGPGVTEAFF. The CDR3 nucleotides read TGTGCCAGTAGTACCGGCCCGGGGGTCACTGAAGCTTTCTTT.

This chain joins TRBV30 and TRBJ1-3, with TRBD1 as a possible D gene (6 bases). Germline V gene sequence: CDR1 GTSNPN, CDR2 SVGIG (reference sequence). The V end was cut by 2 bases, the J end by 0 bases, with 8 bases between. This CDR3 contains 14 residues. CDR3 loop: CAWSRGSSGNTIYF. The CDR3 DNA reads TGTGCCTGGAGTAGGGGGTCCTCTGGAAACACCATATATTTT.